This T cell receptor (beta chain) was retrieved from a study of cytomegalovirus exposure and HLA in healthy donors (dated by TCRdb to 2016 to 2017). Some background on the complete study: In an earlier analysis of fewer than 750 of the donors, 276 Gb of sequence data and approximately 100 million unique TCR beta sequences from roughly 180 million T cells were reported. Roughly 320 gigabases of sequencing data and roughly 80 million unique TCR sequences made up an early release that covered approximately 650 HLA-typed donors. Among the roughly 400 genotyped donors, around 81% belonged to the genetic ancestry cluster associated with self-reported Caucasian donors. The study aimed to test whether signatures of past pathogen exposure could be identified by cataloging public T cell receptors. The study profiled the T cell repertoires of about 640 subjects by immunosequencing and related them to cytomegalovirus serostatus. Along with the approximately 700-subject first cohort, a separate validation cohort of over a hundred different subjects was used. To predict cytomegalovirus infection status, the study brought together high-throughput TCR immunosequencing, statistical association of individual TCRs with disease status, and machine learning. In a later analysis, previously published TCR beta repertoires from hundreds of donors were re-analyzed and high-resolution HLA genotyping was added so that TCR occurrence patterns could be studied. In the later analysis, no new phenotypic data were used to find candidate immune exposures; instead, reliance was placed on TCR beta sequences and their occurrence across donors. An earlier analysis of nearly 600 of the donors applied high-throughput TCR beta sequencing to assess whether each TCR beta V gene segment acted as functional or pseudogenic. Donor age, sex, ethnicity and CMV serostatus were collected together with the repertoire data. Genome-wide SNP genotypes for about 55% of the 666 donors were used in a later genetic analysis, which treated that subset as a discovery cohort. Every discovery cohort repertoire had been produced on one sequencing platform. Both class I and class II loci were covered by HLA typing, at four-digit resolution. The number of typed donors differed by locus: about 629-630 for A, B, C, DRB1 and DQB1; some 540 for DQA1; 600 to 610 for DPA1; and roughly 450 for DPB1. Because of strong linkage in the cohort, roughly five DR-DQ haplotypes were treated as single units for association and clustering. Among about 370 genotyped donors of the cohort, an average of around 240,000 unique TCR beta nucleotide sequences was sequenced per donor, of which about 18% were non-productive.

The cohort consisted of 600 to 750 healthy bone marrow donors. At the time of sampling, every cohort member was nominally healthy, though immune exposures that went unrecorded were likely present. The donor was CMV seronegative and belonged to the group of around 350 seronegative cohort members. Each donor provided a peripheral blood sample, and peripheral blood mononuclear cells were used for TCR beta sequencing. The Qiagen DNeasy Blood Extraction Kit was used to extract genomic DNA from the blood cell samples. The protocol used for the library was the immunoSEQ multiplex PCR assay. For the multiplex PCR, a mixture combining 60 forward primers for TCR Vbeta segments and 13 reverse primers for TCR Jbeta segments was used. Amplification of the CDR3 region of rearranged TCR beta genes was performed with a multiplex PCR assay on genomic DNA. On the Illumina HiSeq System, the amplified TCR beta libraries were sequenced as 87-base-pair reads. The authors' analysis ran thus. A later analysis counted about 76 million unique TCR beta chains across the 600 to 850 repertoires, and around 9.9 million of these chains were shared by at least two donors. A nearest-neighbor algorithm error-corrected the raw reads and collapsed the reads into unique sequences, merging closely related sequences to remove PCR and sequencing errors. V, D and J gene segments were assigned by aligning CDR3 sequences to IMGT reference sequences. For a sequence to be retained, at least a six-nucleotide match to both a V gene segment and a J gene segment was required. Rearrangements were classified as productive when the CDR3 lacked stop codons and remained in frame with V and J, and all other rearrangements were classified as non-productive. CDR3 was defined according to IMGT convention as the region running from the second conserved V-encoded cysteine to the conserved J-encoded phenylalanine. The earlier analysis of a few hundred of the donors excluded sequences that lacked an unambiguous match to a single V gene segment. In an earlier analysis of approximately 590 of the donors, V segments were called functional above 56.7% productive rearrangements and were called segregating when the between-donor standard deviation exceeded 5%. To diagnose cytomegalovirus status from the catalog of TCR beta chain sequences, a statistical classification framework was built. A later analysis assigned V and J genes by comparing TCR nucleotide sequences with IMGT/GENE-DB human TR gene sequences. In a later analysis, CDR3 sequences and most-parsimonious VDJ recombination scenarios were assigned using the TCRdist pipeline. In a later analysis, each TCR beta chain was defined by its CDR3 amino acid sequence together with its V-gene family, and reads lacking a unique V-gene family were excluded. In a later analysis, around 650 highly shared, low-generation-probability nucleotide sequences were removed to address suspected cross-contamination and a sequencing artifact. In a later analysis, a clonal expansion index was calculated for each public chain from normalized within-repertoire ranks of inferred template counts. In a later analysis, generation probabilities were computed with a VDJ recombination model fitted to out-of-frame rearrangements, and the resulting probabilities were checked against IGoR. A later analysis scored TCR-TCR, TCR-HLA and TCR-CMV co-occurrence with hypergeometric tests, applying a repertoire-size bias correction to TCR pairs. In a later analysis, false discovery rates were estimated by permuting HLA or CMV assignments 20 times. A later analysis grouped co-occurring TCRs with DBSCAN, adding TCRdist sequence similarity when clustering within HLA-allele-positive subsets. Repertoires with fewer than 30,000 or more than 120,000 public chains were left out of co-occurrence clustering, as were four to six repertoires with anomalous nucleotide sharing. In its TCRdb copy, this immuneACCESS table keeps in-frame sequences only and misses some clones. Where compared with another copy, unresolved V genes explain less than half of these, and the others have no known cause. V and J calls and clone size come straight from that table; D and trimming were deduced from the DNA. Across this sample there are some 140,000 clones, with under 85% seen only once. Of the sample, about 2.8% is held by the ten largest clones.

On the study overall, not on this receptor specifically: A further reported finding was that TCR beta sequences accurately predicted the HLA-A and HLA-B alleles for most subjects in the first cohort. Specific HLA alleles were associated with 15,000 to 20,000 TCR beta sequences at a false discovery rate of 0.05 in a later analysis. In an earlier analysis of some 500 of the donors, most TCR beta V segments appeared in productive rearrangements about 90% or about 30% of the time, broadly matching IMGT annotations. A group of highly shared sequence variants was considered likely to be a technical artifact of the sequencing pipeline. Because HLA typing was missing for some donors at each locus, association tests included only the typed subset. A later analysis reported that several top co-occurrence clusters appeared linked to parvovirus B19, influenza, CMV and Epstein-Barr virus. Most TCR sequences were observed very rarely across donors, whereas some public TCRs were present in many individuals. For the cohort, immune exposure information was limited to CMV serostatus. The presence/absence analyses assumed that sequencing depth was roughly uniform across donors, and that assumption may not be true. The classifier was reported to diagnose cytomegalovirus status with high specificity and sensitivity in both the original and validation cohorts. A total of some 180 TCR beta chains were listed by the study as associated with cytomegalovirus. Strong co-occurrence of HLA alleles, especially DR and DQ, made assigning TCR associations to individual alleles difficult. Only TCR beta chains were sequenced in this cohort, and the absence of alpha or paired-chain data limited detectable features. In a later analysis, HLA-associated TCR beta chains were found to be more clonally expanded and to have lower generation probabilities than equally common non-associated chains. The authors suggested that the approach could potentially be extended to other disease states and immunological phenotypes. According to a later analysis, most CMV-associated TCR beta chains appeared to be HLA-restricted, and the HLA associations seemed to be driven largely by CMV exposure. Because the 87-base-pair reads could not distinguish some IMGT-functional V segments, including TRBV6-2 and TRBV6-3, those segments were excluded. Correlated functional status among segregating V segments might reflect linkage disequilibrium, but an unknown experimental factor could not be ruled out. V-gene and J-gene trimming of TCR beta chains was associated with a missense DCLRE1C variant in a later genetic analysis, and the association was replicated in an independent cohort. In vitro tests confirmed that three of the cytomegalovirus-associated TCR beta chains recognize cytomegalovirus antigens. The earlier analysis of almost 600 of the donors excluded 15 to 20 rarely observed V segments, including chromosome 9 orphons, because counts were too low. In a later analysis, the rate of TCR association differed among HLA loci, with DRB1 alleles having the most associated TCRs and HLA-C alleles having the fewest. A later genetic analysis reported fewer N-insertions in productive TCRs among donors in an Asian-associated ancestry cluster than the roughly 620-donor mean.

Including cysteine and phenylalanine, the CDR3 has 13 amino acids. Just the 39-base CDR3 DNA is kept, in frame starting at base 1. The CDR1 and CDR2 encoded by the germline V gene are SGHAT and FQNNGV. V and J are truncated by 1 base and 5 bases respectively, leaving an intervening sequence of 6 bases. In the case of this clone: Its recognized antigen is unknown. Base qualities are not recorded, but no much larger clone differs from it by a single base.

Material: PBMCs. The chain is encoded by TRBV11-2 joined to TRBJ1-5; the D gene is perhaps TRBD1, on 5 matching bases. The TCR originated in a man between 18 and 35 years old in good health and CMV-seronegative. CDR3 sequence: CASSLARDQPQHF. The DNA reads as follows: TGTGCCAGCAGCTTAGCCAGGGATCAGCCCCAGCATTTT.